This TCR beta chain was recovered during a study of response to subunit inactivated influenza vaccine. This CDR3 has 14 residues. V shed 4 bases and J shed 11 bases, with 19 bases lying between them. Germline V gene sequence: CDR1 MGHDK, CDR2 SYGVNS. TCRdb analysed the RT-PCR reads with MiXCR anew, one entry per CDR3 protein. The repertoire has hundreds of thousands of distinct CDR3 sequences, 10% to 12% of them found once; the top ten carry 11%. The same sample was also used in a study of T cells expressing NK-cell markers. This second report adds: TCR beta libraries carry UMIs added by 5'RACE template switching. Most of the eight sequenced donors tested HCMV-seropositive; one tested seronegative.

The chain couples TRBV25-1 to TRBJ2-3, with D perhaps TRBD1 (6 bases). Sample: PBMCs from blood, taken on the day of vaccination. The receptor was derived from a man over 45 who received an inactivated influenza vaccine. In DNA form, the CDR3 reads TGTGCCAGCAGTGCTTACAGGGACGGTGGAGGGCAGTATTTT. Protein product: CASSAYRDGGGQYF.